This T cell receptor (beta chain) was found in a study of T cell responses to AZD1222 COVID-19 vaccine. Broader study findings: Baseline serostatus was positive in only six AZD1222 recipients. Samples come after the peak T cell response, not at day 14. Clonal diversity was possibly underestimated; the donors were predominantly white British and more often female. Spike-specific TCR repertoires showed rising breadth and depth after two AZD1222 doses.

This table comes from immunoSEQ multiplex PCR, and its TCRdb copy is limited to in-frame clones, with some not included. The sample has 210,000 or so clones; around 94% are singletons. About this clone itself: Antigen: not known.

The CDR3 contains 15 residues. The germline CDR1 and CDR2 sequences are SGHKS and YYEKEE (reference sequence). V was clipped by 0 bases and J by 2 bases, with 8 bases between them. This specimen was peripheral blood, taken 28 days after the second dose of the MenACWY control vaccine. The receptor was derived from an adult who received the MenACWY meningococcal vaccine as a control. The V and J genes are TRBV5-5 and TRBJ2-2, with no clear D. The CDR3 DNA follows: TGTGCCAGCAGCTTGGCCAGAATCAACACCGGGGAGCTGTTTTTT. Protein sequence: CASSLARINTGELFF. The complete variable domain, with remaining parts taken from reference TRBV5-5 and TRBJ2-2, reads DAGVTQSPTHLIKTRGQQVTLRCSPISGHKSVSWYQQVLGQGPQFIFQYYEKEERGRGNFPDRFSARQFPNYSSELNVNALLLGDSALYLCASSLARINTGELFFGEGSRLTVL.